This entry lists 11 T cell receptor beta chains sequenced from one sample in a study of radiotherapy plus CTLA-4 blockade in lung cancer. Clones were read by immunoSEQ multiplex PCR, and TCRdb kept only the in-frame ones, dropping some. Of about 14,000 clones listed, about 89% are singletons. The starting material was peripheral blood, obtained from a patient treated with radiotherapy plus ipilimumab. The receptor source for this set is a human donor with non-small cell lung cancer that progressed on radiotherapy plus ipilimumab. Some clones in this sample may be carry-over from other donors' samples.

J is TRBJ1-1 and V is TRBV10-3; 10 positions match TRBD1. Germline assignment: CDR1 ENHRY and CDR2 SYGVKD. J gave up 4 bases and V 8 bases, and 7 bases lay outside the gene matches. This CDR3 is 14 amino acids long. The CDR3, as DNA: TGTGCCATCCGGGACAGGGGCCGGGTCACTGAAGCTTTCTTT. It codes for CAIRDRGRVTEAFF.

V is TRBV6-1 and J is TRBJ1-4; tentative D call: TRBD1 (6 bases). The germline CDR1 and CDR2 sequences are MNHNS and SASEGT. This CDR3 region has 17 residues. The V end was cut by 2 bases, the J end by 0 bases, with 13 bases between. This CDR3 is CASSERGGPSTNEKLFF. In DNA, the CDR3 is TGTGCCAGCAGTGAAAGGGGGGGGCCCTCAACTAATGAAAAACTGTTTTTT.

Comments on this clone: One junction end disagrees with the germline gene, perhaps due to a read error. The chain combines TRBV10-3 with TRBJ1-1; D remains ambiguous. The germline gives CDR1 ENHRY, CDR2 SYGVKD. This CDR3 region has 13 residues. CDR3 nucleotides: TGTGCCATCTCCCCGGGAGTTAACACTGAAGCTCTCTTT. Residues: CAISPGVNTEALF.

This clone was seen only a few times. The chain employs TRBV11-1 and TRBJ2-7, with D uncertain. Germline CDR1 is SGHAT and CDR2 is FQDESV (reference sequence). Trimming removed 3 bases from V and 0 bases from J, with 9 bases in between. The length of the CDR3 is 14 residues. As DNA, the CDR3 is TGTGCCAGCAGCTTGGTGTTTAGCTCCTACGAGCAGTACTTC. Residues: CASSLVFSSYEQYF.

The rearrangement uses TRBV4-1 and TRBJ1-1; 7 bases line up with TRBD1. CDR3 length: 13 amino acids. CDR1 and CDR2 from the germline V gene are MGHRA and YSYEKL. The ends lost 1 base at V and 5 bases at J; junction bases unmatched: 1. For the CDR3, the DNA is TGCGCCAGCAGCCAAGGACAGGGAACTGAAGCTTTCTTT. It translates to CASSQGQGTEAFF.

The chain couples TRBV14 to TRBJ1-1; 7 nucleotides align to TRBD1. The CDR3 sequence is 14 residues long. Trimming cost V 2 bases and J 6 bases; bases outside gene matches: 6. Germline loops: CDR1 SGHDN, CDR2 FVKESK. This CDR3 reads CASSQIQGRAEAFF. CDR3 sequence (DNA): TGTGCCAGCAGCCAAATACAGGGGAGAGCTGAAGCTTTCTTT.

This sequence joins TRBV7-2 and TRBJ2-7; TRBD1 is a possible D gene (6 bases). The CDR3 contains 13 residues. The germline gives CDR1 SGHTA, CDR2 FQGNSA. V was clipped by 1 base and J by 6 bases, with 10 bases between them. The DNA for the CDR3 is TGTGCCAGCAGCTTAGTGGGCAGGGGCGAGCAGTACTTC. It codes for CASSLVGRGEQYF.

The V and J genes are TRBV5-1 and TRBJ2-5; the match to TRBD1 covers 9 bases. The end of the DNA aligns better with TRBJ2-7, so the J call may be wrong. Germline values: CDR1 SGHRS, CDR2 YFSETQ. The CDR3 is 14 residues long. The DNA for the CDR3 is TGCGCCAGCAGCTTGGTAGGACAGGGGTTCGAGCAGTACTTC. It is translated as CASSLVGQGFEQYF.

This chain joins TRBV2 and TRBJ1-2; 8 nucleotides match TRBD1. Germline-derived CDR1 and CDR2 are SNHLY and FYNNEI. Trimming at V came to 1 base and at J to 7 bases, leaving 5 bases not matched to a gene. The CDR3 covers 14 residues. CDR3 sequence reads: CASSEGQGAGGYTF. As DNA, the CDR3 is TGTGCCAGCAGTGAAGGCCAGGGGGCCGGTGGCTACACCTTC.

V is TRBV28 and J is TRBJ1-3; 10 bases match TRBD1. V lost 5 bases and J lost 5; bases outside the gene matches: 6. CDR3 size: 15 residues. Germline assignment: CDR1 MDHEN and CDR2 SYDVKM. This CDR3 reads CASSGPGQGRNTIYF. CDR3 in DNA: TGTGCCAGCAGTGGACCGGGACAGGGGCGAAACACCATATATTTT.

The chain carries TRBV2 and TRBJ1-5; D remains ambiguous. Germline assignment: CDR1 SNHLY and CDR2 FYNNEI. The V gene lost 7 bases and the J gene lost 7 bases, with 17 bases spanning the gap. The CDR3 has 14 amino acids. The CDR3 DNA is TGTGCCAGCAACGGAGCGGAGGGAAGGCAGCCCCAGCATTTT. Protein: CASNGAEGRQPQHF.